These T cell receptor beta chains were read from a single sample in a study of T-cell reconstitution after alpha-beta-depleted transplantation in children. TCRdb reanalysed the PCR reads using MiXCR and keeps one entry per CDR3 protein. The data hold about 60,000 distinct CDR3 sequences, with around 40% observed a single time. The specimen was PBMCs, mostly from graft donor cells, collected 360 days after TCRalphabeta/CD19-depleted stem cell transplant. The receptors shown here come from a male patient younger than 18 who had a stem cell transplant for acute lymphoblastic leukemia, so the T cells may come from the graft donor. CDR3s include the opening cysteine and the closing phenylalanine or tryptophan. The D gene is left open where the match is weak. The size field is filled for only some rows; it gives once, few, many or a size class.

cdr3_aa cdr3_nt clone_size j_call d_call v_call
CASRAQETQYF TGTGCCAGCAGGGCACAAGAGACCCAGTACTTC . TRBJ2-5 . TRBV27
CAARGYRPIDGYEQYF TGTGCCGCCCGGGGGTACCGACCGATTGACGGCTACGAGCAGTACTTC . TRBJ2-7 . TRBV10-3
CASSLGTDTQYF TGTGCCAGCAGCTTAGGCACAGATACGCAGTATTTT many TRBJ2-3 . TRBV27
CASSLMAYEQYF TGTGCCAGCAGTTTAATGGCCTACGAGCAGTACTTC few TRBJ2-7 . TRBV12-3/TRBV12-4
CASSLPGESTDTQYF TGTGCCAGCAGCTTACCGGGAGAAAGCACAGATACGCAGTATTTT . TRBJ2-3 . TRBV7-6
CASRYRAGSSYEQYF TGCGCCAGCAGATACAGGGCCGGTTCGTCATACGAGCAGTACTTC . TRBJ2-7 . TRBV10-2
CASSPALRVGIDQETQYF TGCGCCAGCAGCCCCGCTTTGAGGGTAGGGATTGACCAAGAGACCCAGTACTTC few TRBJ2-5 . TRBV5-1
CASSLASRTPEQFF TGTGCCAGCAGCTTGGCCTCTAGGACCCCTGAGCAGTTCTTC . TRBJ2-1 . TRBV5-4
CASSQLLGRETREQYF TGTGCCAGCAGTCAGCTCCTGGGGCGGGAGACGAGGGAGCAGTACTTC . TRBJ2-7 TRBD2 TRBV28
CSAGATGAGEQYF TGCAGTGCCGGCGCGACAGGGGCGGGAGAGCAGTACTTC . TRBJ2-7 TRBD1 TRBV20-1
CSVEDVAGSSKTQYF TGCAGCGTTGAAGACGTAGCAGGGAGTTCTAAGACCCAGTACTTC . TRBJ2-5 . TRBV29-1
CASSLSSPPLYNEQFF TGTGCCAGCAGCTTGTCTAGCCCCCCTCTATACAATGAGCAGTTCTTC many TRBJ2-1 . TRBV11-2
CASSYSVSTDTQYF TGTGCCAGCAGTTACTCAGTAAGCACAGATACGCAGTATTTT . TRBJ2-3 . TRBV6-5
CASSRPSLKETQYF TGTGCCAGCAGCCGCCCTTCATTAAAAGAGACCCAGTACTTC few TRBJ2-5 . TRBV14